The present T cell receptor (beta chain) was sequenced within a study of blood T cell repertoires in COVID-19. Overall study context: PBMCs, B-cell-depleted T cells, or T cells provided the cDNA or gDNA that made up the material.

The age range of participants was about 18 to 95 years, with residence in 20 to 25 US areas. This CDR3 spans 12 amino acids. The V gene's germline CDR1 is KGHDR and CDR2 SFDVKD. V lost 3 bases and J lost 10, with 11 bases in between. Generated by immunoSEQ multiplex PCR, the TCRdb table keeps only in-frame clones and is missing some. The sample holds roughly 150,000 clones, around 85% seen once. Sequencing was performed on PBMCs or T cells enriched from blood (not recorded which). The chain couples TRBV24-1 to TRBJ1-1, with D possibly matching TRBD1 (6 bases). This clonotype was sampled from a woman aged 40 to 50 with acute COVID-19. The CDR3 sequence: CATSDPGTRAFF. CDR3 coding DNA: TGTGCCACCAGTGATCCCGGGACACGAGCTTTCTTT.